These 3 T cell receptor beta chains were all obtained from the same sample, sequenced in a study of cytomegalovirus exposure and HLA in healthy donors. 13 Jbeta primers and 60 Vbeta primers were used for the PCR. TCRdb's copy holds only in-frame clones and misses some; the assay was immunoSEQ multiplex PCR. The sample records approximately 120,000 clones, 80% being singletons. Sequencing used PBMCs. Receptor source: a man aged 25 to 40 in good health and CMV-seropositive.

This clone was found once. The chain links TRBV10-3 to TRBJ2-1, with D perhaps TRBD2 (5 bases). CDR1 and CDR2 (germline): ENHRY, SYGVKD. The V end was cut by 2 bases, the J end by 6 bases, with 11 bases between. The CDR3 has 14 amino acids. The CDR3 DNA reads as TGTGCCATCAGTGAGCAAACCGGGGTCAATGAGCAGTTCTTC. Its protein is CAISEQTGVNEQFF.

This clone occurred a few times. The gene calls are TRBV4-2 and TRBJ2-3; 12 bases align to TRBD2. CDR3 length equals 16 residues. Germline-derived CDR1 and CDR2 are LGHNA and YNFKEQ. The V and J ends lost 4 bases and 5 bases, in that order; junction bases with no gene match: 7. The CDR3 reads CASSPSSGGAGDTQYF. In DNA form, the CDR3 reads TGTGCCAGCAGCCCATCTAGCGGGGGGGCCGGAGATACGCAGTATTTT.

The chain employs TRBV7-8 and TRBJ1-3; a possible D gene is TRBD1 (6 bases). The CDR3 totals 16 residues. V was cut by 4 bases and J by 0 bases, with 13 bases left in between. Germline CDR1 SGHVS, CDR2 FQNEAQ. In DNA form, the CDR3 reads TGTGCCAGCAGCTACGGACAGACCTTCTCTGGAAACACCATATATTTT. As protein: CASSYGQTFSGNTIYF.